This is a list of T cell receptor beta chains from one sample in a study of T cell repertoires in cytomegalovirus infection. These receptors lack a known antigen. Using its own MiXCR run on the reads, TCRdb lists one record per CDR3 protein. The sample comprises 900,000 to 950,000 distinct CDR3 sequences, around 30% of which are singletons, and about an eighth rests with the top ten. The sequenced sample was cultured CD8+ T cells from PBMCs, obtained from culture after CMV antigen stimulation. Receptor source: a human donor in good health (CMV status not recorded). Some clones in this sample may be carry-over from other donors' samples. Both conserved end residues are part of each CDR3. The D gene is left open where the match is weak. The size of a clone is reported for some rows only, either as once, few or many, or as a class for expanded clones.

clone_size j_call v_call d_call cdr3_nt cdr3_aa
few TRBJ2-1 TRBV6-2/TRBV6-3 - TGTGCCAGCAGTTATAGGCAGGACCTTTACAATGAGCAGTTCTTC CASSYRQDLYNEQFF
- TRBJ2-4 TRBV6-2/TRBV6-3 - TGTGCCAGCAGTACGTTCGGGCTTTCTAACAAAAACATTCAGTACTTC CASSTFGLSNKNIQYF
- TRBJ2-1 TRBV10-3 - TGTGCCATCAGAGTACTAGTCACCGGGGATGAGCAGTTCTTC CAIRVLVTGDEQFF
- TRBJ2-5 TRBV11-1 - TGTGCCAGCAGCTTATTTAATAAAGAGACCCAGTACTTC CASSLFNKETQYF
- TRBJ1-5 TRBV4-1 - TGCGCCAGCAGCCAAGAACAGGTAGAACAGCCCCAGCATTTT CASSQEQVEQPQHF
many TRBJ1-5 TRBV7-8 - TGTGCCAGCAGCTCCTACCCCGGGGGGGATAGCAATCAGCCCCAGCATTTT CASSSYPGGDSNQPQHF
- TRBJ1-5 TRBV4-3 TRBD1 TGCGCCAGCAGCCAAGAGGTCCGGCAGGGGGCCCAGCCCCAGCATTTT CASSQEVRQGAQPQHF
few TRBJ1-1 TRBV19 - TGTGCCAGTAGTATCGGGCAGGGTTACACTGAAGCTTTCTTT CASSIGQGYTEAFF
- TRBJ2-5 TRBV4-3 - TGCGCCAGCAGCCAAATACAGGGTCTTCAGACCCAGTACTTC CASSQIQGLQTQYF
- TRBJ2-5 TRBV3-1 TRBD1 TGTGCCAGCAGCCAAGATCCAACGTTGGGGGCAGGGGGCCCGTGGGAGACCCAGTACTTC CASSQDPTLGAGGPWETQYF
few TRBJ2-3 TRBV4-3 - TGCGCCAGCAGCACCCGTGGGGGGGCCGCCCAAGATACGCAGTATTTT CASSTRGGAAQDTQYF
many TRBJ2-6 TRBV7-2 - TGTGCCAGCAGCTTAGCCCGCTCTGGGGCCAACGTCCTGACTTTC CASSLARSGANVLTF